This TCR beta chain was captured in a study of early T cells in non-severe SARS-CoV-2 infection. Study-level information: The chains were unpaired, and the sequenced material was bulk RNA from unsorted whole blood. Whole-study results and caveats: Missing private and CD4 specificities, VDJdb matching favored anti-spike CD8 responses.

Comments on this clonotype: The antigen is unknown.

Trimming stripped 2 bases from V and 4 bases from J, with 6 bases between. Germline CDR1 and CDR2: LGHDT and YNNKEL (reference sequence). The CDR3 sequence is 12 residues long. Unique molecular identifiers (one per individual cDNA molecule) were attached. Via MiXCR, TCRdb re-called the 5' RACE reads, giving one row per CDR3 protein. The sample records tens of thousands of distinct CDR3 sequences, approximately 12% being singletons. The sample comprised whole blood. J is TRBJ2-7 and V is TRBV3-1, with D unresolved. This TCR was sampled from an adult who was a healthcare worker with PCR-confirmed SARS-CoV-2 infection or an uninfected control (not recorded which). The CDR3 is CASSQTGYEQYF. In DNA form, the CDR3 reads TGTGCCAGCAGCCAAACGGGTTACGAGCAGTACTTC.